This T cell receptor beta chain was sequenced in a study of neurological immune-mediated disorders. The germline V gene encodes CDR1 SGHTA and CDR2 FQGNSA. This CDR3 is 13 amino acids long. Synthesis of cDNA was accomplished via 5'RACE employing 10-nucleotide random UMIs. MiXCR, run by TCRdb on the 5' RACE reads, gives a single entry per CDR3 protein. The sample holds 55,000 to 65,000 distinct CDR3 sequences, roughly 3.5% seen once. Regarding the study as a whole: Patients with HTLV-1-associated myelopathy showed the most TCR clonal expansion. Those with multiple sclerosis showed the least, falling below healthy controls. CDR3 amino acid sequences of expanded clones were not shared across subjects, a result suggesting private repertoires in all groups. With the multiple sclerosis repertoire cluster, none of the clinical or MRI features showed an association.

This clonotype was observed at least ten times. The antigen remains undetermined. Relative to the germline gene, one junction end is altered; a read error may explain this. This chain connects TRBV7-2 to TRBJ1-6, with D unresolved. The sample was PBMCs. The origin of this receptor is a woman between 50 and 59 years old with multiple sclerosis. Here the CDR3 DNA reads TGTGCCAGCAGCTTAGGGTATAATTCACCCCTCAACTTT. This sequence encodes CASSLGYNSPLNF.